This T cell receptor (beta chain) derives from a study of shared clonotypes between healthy human individuals. Study-wide points: A reduction in generation probabilities was seen for non-shared clonotypes relative to those shared by all four donors. Shared clonotypes: 4.5% to 5% naive CD4, around 4% naive CD8, around 2.2% memory CD4, 0.4% to 0.45% memory CD8.

With V trimmed by 3 bases and J by 15 bases, 11 bases remained unmatched. Germline loops: CDR1 SEHNR, CDR2 FQNEAQ (reference sequence). CDR3 length: 14 residues. For sorted subsets, about 190 ng DNA per replicate equaled 30,000 or so T cell genomes. TCRdb's table, derived via immunoSEQ multiplex PCR, lists solely in-frame clones and lacks some. The data contain 1,400,000 or so clones, about 98.5% of them singletons. Participating donors were healthy, HIV-negative adults free of recent acute infections or vaccinations. This clone was observed once. Its target is unknown. The TCR sequence derives from a man aged 25 to 40 in good health. The chain recombines TRBV7-9 with TRBJ1-5, with 10 bases matching TRBD1. The sample comprised naive CD4+ T cells sorted from blood. As for subset: CD45RA+ positively selected. In nucleotides, the CDR3 is TGTGCCAGCAGCTTGGCCACCGGGACAGGGGTTCTGCATTTT. It specifies CASSLATGTGVLHF.